The rows below give T cell receptor beta chains drawn from one sample of a study of graft-versus-host responses after intestinal transplantation. Libraries were prepared by immunoSEQ multiplex PCR; TCRdb keeps only in-frame clonotypes and omits some of them. The sample has about 97,000 clones; around nine tenths are singletons. Sequenced here: PBMCs, sampled about 440 days after intestinal transplant. The receptor set was obtained from a human patient who received an intestinal transplant, so some T cells may come from the graft donor. CDR3s include the opening cysteine and the closing phenylalanine or tryptophan. The D gene is left open where the match is weak. Rows give clone size only sometimes, using once, few, many, or a class for an expanded clone.

>15|-|once|TRBJ2-3|TRBV1
CTSSRRDSSTDTQYF
TGCACCAGCAGCCGCCGGGACTCCTCCACAGATACGCAGTATTTT
>16|-|-|TRBJ2-6|TRBV6-5
CASSYDPPSGANVLTF
TGTGCCAGCAGTTACGATCCCCCGTCTGGGGCCAACGTCCTGACTTTC
>12|-|-|TRBJ1-1|TRBV7-8
CASSFLHLEAFF
TGTGCCAGCAGTTTTCTACACCTTGAAGCTTTCTTT
>15|-|-|TRBJ1-1|TRBV13
CASSPRGRGGTEAFF
TGTGCCAGCAGCCCCCGAGGCCGGGGTGGGACTGAAGCTTTCTTT
>15|-|-|TRBJ1-6|TRBV2
CASISWGGYNSPLHF
TGTGCCAGCATTTCGTGGGGAGGGTATAATTCACCCCTCCACTTT
>14|-|-|TRBJ2-7|TRBV13
CASSFPRGPYEQYF
TGTGCCAGCAGCTTCCCGCGGGGCCCCTACGAGCAGTACTTC
>15|-|-|TRBJ2-7|TRBV9
CASSVIEAPSYEQYF
TGTGCCAGCAGCGTTATAGAGGCCCCCTCCTACGAGCAGTACTTC
>13|TRBD1|once|TRBJ1-4|TRBV7-2
CASSWDRGEKLFF
TGTGCCAGCAGCTGGGACAGGGGAGAAAAACTGTTTTTT
>14|-|-|TRBJ2-2|TRBV7-3
CASSLIGSTGELFF
TGTGCCAGCAGCTTAATCGGTTCTACCGGGGAGCTGTTTTTT
>14|-|-|TRBJ2-5|TRBV5-4
CASSLGTPGETQYF
TGTGCCAGCAGCTTGGGGACACCGGGCGAGACCCAGTACTTC
>11|-|-|TRBJ1-2|TRBV29-1
CSGQAITGYTF
TGCAGCGGCCAGGCCATAACTGGCTACACCTTC
>13|TRBD1|-|TRBJ1-1|TRBV11-2
CASSFRTGTEAFF
TGTGCCAGCAGCTTCCGGACAGGGACTGAAGCTTTCTTT
>14|-|-|TRBJ1-1|TRBV6-5
CASSYSQGNTEAFF
TGTGCCAGCAGTTACTCCCAGGGTAACACTGAAGCCTTCTTT
>16|-|-|TRBJ2-3|TRBV19
CASSIGTLFSTDTQYF
TGTGCCAGTAGTATAGGTACCCTCTTTAGCACAGATACGCAGTATTTT
>13|-|-|TRBJ1-1|TRBV7-2
CASSSQENTEAFF
TGTGCCAGCAGTTCACAGGAAAACACTGAAGCTTTCTTT
>18|TRBD1|-|TRBJ1-4|TRBV7-9
CASSPDAGQGATNEKLFF
TGTGCCAGCAGCCCCGACGCGGGACAGGGGGCAACTAATGAAAAACTGTTTTTT
>13|-|-|TRBJ2-2|TRBV9
CASSVENLGELFF
TGTGCCAGCAGCGTTGAAAATCTCGGGGAGCTGTTTTTT
>15|TRBD2|once|TRBJ2-1|TRBV19
CASSIGLAGYNEQFF
TGTGCCAGTAGTATAGGACTAGCGGGATACAATGAGCAGTTCTTC
>15|-|-|TRBJ2-7|TRBV4-2
CASSQDVGRPYEQYF
TGTGCCAGCAGCCAAGATGTGGGCCGGCCCTACGAGCAGTACTTC
>17|TRBD1|once|TRBJ1-1|TRBV19
CASSMSPDRGLGTEAFF
TGTGCCAGTAGTATGTCGCCGGACAGGGGGCTTGGGACTGAAGCTTTCTTT
>14|-|-|TRBJ2-7|TRBV10-3
CAIKRDGSSYEQYF
TGTGCCATCAAACGGGACGGGAGCTCCTACGAGCAGTACTTC
>16|TRBD2|-|TRBJ2-2|TRBV5-1
CASSSRTSGVTGELFF
TGCGCCAGCAGCTCCAGGACTAGCGGGGTCACCGGGGAGCTGTTTTTT
>14|-|-|TRBJ1-3|TRBV9
CASSAPQGWDTIYF
TGTGCCAGCAGCGCACCCCAGGGTTGGGACACCATATATTTT
>12|TRBD1|-|TRBJ2-1|TRBV4-1
CASSQDGDRQFF
TGCGCCAGCAGCCAAGATGGGGACAGGCAGTTCTTC
>16|-|-|TRBJ1-1|TRBV19
CASTTAAGTMNTEAFF
TGTGCCAGTACCACAGCCGCCGGGACAATGAACACTGAAGCTTTCTTT
>11|-|-|TRBJ2-7|TRBV6-1
CASSWGYEQYF
TGTGCCAGCAGTTGGGGCTACGAGCAGTACTTC
>16|TRBD1|once|TRBJ1-2|TRBV6-5
CASSYGGTGGAYGYTF
TGTGCCAGCAGTTACGGGGGGACAGGGGGAGCCTATGGCTACACCTTC
>10|-|-|TRBJ1-2|TRBV19
CASSDYGYTF
TGTGCCAGTTCCGACTATGGCTACACCTTC
>17|TRBD1|-|TRBJ1-3|TRBV7-8
CASSSRTGTFSGNTIYF
TGTGCCAGCAGCTCCAGGACAGGGACTTTTTCTGGAAACACCATATATTTT
>13|TRBD1|-|TRBJ1-2|TRBV18
CASSPGTGGGYTF
TGTGCCAGCTCACCCGGAACAGGGGGGGGCTACACCTTC
>14|-|-|TRBJ1-1|TRBV18
CASSPREGPTEAFF
TGTGCCAGCTCACCACGGGAGGGGCCCACTGAAGCTTTCTTT
>12|-|once|TRBJ2-3|TRBV10-3
CATADRTPTQYF
TGTGCCACCGCCGATCGCACTCCTACGCAGTATTTT
>14|-|once|TRBJ1-1|TRBV7-9
CASSLGMGNTEAFF
TGTGCCAGCAGCTTAGGGATGGGTAACACTGAAGCTTTCTTT
>15|-|-|TRBJ1-2|TRBV25-1
CASSEPGPRLSGYTF
TGTGCCAGCAGTGAGCCGGGCCCGAGGCTGTCTGGCTACACCTTC
>15|-|-|TRBJ1-6|TRBV5-1
CASTDFFGVDSPLHF
TGCGCCAGCACGGACTTCTTCGGGGTAGATTCACCCCTCCACTTT
>14|-|-|TRBJ1-2|TRBV25-1
CASSERGVGYGYTF
TGTGCCAGCAGTGAAAGGGGGGTAGGGTATGGCTACACCTTC
>12|-|-|TRBJ1-1|TRBV7-3
CASSLPGTEAFF
TGTGCCAGCAGCTTACCTGGGACTGAAGCTTTCTTT
>16|TRBD2|-|TRBJ2-1|TRBV4-2
CASSQDAGGPYNEQFF
TGTGCCAGCAGCCAAGATGCGGGGGGCCCCTACAATGAGCAGTTCTTC
>13|-|-|TRBJ2-7|TRBV11-2
CASSPGIGYEQYF
TGTGCCAGCAGCCCGGGCATCGGGTACGAGCAGTACTTC
>15|-|-|TRBJ1-1|TRBV15
CATSSGGRDNTEAFF
TGTGCCACCAGCAGTGGGGGAAGGGACAACACTGAAGCTTTCTTT
>13|TRBD1|-|TRBJ1-6|TRBV6-5
CATRTGKNSPLHF
TGTGCCACGCGGACAGGGAAAAATTCACCCCTCCACTTT
>11|-|-|TRBJ1-1|TRBV6-6
CASSNRDKAFF
TGTGCCAGCAGTAACCGGGACAAGGCTTTCTTT
>14|-|-|TRBJ2-1|TRBV11-2
CASSLVRDPNEQFF
TGTGCCAGCAGCTTAGTGAGGGATCCCAATGAGCAGTTCTTC
>12|-|-|TRBJ2-2|TRBV2
CASRWETGELFF
TGTGCCAGCCGATGGGAGACCGGGGAGCTGTTTTTT
>17|TRBD1|-|TRBJ2-1|TRBV4-1
CASSQPLPGQAYNEQFF
TGCGCCAGCAGCCAACCTCTACCGGGACAGGCCTACAATGAGCAGTTCTTC
>11|-|-|TRBJ1-1|TRBV4-2
CAGSQDLEAFF
TGTGCCGGCAGCCAAGATCTTGAAGCTTTCTTT